These 9 T cell receptor beta chains originate from one sample sequenced in a study of cytotoxic CD8 clonotypes in ibrutinib-treated CLL. Clones were sequenced by immunoSEQ multiplex PCR, and TCRdb holds only the in-frame ones, with some missing. The sample shows about 85,000 clones, roughly 77% of them seen only once. The sample was PBMCs, taken after 12 months of ibrutinib treatment. The receptors were sampled from a human donor with chronic lymphocytic leukemia.

The V call is TRBV28, the J call TRBJ2-5; D is uncertain. The CDR3 sequence is 13 residues long. Germline-derived CDR1 and CDR2 are MDHEN and SYDVKM. Between the trimmed V and J ends, which lost 6 bases and 7 bases, there was a span of 15 bases. The CDR3 coding sequence is TGTGCCAGCAGCGCGACCGCTCTACTGACCCAGTACTTC. This gives the protein CASSATALLTQYF.

The chain carries TRBV6-1 and TRBJ1-2, with D uncertain. The CDR3 contains 16 residues. CDR1 and CDR2 (germline): MNHNS, SASEGT. Trimming stripped 2 bases from V and 0 bases from J, with 13 bases between. CDR3 region: CASSERARETNYGYTF. The CDR3 DNA is TGTGCCAGCAGTGAAAGGGCCCGGGAAACTAACTATGGCTACACCTTC.

The rearrangement joins TRBV28 to TRBJ2-3; 10 bases agree with TRBD1. Germline trimming cut 10 bases from V and 1 base from J; bases unmatched to any gene: 5. The CDR3 consists of 14 residues. From germline, CDR1 is MDHEN and CDR2 SYDVKM. The CDR3, as DNA: TGTGCCATCGCTGGGACAGGGGGCACAGATACGCAGTATTTT. It translates to CAIAGTGGTDTQYF.

The chain links TRBV6-1 to TRBJ2-6, with 7 bases that match TRBD1. Losses at the gene ends were 6 bases for V and 9 bases for J; bases not matched to a gene: 5. Germline CDR1 and CDR2: MNHNS and SASEGT. The CDR3 is made up of 13 amino acids. As DNA, the CDR3 is TGTGCCAGCAGACCCGGGACAGACAACGTCCTGACTTTC. This sequence encodes CASRPGTDNVLTF.

This rearrangement joins TRBV15 to TRBJ1-3; 11 positions agree with TRBD1. CDR1 LNHNV and CDR2 YYDKDF come from the germline V gene (reference sequence). V lost 3 bases to trimming and J lost 4 bases; unmatched junction nucleotides: 2. This CDR3 has 15 amino acids. The CDR3 DNA reads TGTGCCACCAGCAGGGGACAGGGGGTCGGAAACACCATATATTTT. This translates into CATSRGQGVGNTIYF. The complete variable domain, with remaining parts taken from reference TRBV15 and TRBJ1-3, reads DAMVIQNPRYQVTQFGKPVTLSCSQTLNHNVMYWYQQKSSQAPKLLFHYYDKDFNNEADTPDNFQSRRPNTSFCFLDIRSPGLGDTAMYLCATSRGQGVGNTIYFGEGSWLTVV.

The gene calls are TRBV11-1 and TRBJ2-4, with D perhaps matching TRBD2 (6 bases). Trimming left V 5 bases short and J 3 bases short, with 14 bases between. This CDR3 region has 15 residues. Germline CDR1 SGHAT, CDR2 FQDESV (reference sequence). CDR3 DNA sequence: TGTGCCAGCAGCCCGGGGGTGGGGGTCAAAAACATTCAGTACTTC. Its translation is CASSPGVGVKNIQYF.

This sequence joins TRBV30 and TRBJ1-3; D not resolved. V was trimmed by 2 bases and J by 2 bases, leaving 10 bases between them. The CDR3 length is 14 residues. CDR1 is GTSNPN and CDR2 is SVGIG in the germline V gene (reference sequence). CDR3 region: CAWSRASPGNTIYF. CDR3 coding DNA: TGTGCCTGGAGTAGGGCCAGTCCTGGAAACACCATATATTTT.

The chain carries TRBV5-4 and TRBJ2-5; D unresolved. Germline lookup yields CDR1 SGHNT and CDR2 YYREEE (reference sequence). The length of the CDR3 is 13 residues. The ends were cut back, 2 bases at V and 0 bases at J, with 5 bases in the middle. In nucleotides, the CDR3 is TGTGCCAGCAGCTTACGCTACCAAGAGACCCAGTACTTC. This sequence encodes CASSLRYQETQYF.

In this sample, this clone turned up a few times. The chain uses TRBV6-5 and TRBJ2-2; a possible D gene is TRBD1 (5 bases). The CDR3 is made up of 13 amino acids. V lost 6 bases and J 4 bases, leaving 9 bases between the germline ends. Germline CDR1 MNHEY, CDR2 SVGAGI. This chain's CDR3 is CASRDNPTGELFF. Here the CDR3 DNA reads TGTGCCAGCAGGGACAACCCCACCGGGGAGCTGTTTTTT.